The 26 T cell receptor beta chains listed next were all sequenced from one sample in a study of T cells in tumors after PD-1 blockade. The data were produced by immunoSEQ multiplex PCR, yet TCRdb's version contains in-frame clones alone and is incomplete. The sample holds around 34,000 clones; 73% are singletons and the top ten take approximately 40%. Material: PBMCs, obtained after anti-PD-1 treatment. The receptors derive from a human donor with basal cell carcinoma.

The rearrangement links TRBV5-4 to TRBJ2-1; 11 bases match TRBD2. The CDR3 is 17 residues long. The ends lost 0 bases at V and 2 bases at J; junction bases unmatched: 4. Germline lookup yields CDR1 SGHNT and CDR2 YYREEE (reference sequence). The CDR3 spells CASSLVLAGGPYNEQFF. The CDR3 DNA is TGTGCCAGCAGCTTGGTCCTAGCGGGAGGCCCCTACAATGAGCAGTTCTTC.

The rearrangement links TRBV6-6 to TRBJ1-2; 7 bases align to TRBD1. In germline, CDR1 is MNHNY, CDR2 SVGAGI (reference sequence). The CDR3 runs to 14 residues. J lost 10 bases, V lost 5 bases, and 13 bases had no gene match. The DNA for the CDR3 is TGTGCCAGCAGTCGACAGGGCCACTCGAGCGTCTACACCTTC. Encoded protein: CASSRQGHSSVYTF.

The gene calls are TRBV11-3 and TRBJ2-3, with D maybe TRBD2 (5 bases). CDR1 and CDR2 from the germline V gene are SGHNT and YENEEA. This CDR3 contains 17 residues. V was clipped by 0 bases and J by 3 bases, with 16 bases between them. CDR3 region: CASSLDGLARMTDTQYF. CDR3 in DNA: TGTGCCAGCAGCTTAGATGGGTTAGCGAGGATGACAGATACGCAGTATTTT.

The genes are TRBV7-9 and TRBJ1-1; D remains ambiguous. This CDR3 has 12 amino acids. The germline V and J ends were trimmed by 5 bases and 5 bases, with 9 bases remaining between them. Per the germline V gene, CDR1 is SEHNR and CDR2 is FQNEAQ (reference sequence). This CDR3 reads CASSPSVTEAFF. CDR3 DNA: TGTGCCAGCAGCCCCTCCGTGACTGAAGCTTTCTTT. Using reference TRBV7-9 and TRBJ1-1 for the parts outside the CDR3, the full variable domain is DTGVSQNPRHKITKRGQNVTFRCDPISEHNRLYWYRQTLGQGPEFLTYFQNEAQLEKSRLLSDRFSAERPKGSFSTLEIQRTEQGDSAMYLCASSPSVTEAFFGQGTRLTVV.

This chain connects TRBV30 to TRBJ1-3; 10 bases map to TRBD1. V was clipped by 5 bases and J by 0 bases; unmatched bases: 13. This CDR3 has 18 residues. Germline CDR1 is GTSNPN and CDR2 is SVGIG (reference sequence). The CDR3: CAWAGQGRGRTSGNTIYF. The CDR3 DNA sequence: TGTGCCTGGGCGGGACAGGGGCGCGGGAGAACCTCTGGAAACACCATATATTTT.

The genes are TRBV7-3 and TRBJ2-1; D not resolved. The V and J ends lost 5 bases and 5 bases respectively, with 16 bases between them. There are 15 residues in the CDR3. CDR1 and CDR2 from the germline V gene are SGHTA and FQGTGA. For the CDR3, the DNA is TGTGCCAGCAGCGGCCTGGGCAAGGCCGACAATGAGCAGTTCTTC. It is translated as CASSGLGKADNEQFF.

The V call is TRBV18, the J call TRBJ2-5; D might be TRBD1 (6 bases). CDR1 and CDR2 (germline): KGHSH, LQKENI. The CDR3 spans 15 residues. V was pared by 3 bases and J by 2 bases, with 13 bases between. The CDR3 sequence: CASSPAGVSQETQYF. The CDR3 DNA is TGTGCCAGCTCACCGGCAGGGGTATCTCAAGAGACCCAGTACTTC.

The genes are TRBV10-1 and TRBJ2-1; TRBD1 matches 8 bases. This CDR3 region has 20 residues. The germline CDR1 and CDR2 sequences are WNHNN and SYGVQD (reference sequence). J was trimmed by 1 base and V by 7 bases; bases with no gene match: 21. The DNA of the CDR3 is TGCGCCAGCATCCTCCAGCAGGGGGCGAAAGGAGAGGAATCCTACAATGAGCAGTTCTTC. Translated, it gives CASILQQGAKGEESYNEQFF.

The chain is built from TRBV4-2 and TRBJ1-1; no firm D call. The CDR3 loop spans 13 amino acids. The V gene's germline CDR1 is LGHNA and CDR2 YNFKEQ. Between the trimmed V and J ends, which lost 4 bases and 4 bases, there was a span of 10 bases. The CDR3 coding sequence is TGTGCCAGCAGCCCTTCCTGGGGCACTGAAGCTTTCTTT. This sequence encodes CASSPSWGTEAFF.

CDR3 sequence: CASSLDPGAYEQYF. Here the CDR3 DNA reads TGTGCCAGCAGTTTAGATCCAGGGGCCTACGAGCAGTACTTC. This chain uses TRBV28 with TRBJ2-7, with D perhaps matching TRBD1 (6 bases). Between the trimmed V and J ends, which lost 2 bases and 2 bases, there was a span of 10 bases. Germline loops: CDR1 MDHEN, CDR2 SYDVKM. The CDR3 runs to 14 residues.

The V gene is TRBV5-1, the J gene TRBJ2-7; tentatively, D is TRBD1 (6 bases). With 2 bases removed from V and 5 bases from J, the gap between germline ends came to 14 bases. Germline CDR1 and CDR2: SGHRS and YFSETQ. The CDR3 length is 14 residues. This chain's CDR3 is CASSLDRPPDEQYF. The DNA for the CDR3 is TGCGCCAGCAGCTTAGACAGGCCTCCGGACGAGCAGTACTTC.

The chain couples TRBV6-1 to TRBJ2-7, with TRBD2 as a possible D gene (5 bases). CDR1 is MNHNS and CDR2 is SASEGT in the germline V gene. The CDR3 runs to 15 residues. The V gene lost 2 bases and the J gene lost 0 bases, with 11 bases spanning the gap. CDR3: CASSERGGGSYEQYF. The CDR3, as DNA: TGTGCCAGCAGTGAACGGGGTGGCGGCTCCTACGAGCAGTACTTC.

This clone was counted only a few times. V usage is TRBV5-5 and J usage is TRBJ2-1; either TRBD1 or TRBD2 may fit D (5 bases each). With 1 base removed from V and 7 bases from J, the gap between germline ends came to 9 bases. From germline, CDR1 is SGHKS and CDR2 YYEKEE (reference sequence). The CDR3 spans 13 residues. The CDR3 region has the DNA TGTGCCAGCAGCTTGCCGGGGCGGAATGAGCAGTTCTTC. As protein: CASSLPGRNEQFF.

The CDR3 coding sequence is TGTGCCAGCAGTTTGGGGGCTAATGAAAAACTGTTTTTT. The encoded protein is CASSLGANEKLFF. The V gene is TRBV6-4, the J gene TRBJ1-4; weak D call: TRBD1 (5 bases). The V end lost 5 bases, the J end lost 3 bases, and 7 bases lay between the germline ends. Germline assignment: CDR1 MRHNA and CDR2 SNTAGT. The CDR3 has 13 amino acids.

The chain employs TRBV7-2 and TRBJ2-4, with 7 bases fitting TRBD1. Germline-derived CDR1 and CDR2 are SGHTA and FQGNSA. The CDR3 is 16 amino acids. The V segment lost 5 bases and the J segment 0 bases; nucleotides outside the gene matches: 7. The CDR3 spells CASSPDRVGAKNIQYF. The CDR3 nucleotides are TGTGCCAGCAGCCCCGACAGGGTGGGAGCCAAAAACATTCAGTACTTC.

The CDR3 sequence is CASSLNRGGREQYF. CDR3 nucleotides: TGTGCCAGCAGCCTCAACAGGGGGGGTCGGGAGCAGTACTTC. The chain employs TRBV7-2 and TRBJ2-7; tentative D call: TRBD1 (8 bases). CDR3 length equals 14 residues. V dropped 5 bases and J dropped 7 bases, with 18 bases sitting between them. Germline CDR1 and CDR2: SGHTA and FQGNSA.

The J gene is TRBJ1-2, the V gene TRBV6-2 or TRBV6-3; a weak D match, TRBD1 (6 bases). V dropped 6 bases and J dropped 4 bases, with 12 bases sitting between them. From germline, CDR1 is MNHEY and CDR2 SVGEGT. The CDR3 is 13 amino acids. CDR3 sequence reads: CASSLGQFYGYTF. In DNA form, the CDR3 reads TGTGCCAGCAGCCTAGGACAGTTCTATGGCTACACCTTC.

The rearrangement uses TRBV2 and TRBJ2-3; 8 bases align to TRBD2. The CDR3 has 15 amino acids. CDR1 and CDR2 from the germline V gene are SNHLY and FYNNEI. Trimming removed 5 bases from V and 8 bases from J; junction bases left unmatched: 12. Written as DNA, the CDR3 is TGTGCCAGCAGTCAAGGTAGCGGGGACGGTGGTACGCAGTATTTT. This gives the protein CASSQGSGDGGTQYF. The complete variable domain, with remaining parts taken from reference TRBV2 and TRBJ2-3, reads EPEVTQTPSHQVTQMGQEVILRCVPISNHLYFYWYRQILGQKVEFLVSFYNNEISEKSEIFDDQFSVERPDGSNFTLKIRSTKLEDSAMYFCASSQGSGDGGTQYFGPGTRLTVL.

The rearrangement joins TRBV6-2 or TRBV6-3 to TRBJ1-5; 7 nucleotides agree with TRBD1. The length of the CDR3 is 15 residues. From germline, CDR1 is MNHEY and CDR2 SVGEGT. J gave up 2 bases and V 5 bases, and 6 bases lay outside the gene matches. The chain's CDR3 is CASSGAGTGNQPQHF. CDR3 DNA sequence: TGTGCCAGCAGTGGCGCCGGGACAGGCAATCAGCCCCAGCATTTT.

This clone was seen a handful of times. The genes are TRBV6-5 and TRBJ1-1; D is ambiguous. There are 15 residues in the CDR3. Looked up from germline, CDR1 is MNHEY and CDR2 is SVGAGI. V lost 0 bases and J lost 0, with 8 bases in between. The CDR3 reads CASSYSNGVNTEAFF. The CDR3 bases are TGTGCCAGCAGTTACTCGAACGGAGTGAACACTGAAGCTTTCTTT.

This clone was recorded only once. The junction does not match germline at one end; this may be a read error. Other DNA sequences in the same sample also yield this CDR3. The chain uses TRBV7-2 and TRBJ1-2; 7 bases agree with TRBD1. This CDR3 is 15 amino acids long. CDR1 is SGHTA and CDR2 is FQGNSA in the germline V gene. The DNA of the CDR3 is TGCGCCAGCAGCAACTCCGGACAGGCGTCGCGTGGCTACACCTTC. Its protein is CASSNSGQASRGYTF.

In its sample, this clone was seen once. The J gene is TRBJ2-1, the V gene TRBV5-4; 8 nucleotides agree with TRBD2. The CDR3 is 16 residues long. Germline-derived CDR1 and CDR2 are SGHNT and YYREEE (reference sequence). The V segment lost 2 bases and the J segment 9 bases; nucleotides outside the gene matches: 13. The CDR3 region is CASSFSGTRLFSEQFF. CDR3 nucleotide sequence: TGTGCCAGCAGCTTCTCCGGGACTAGATTATTTAGTGAGCAGTTCTTC.

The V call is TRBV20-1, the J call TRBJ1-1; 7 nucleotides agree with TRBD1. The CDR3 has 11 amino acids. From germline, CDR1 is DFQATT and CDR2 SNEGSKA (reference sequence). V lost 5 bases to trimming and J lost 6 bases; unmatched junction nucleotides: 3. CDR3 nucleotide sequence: TGCAGTGCTCCCGGACAGGCTGAAGCTTTCTTT. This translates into CSAPGQAEAFF.

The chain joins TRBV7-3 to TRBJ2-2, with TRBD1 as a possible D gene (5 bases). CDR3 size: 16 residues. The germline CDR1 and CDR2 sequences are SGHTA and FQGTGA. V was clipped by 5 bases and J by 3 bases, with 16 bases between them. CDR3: CASSRDDRSDTGELFF. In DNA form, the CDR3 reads TGTGCCAGCAGCCGCGACGACAGAAGTGACACCGGGGAGCTGTTTTTT.

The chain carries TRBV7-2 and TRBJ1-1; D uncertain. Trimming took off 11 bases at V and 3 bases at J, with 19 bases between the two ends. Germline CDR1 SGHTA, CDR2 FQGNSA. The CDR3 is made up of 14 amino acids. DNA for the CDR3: TGTGCCGCAAGCCCTTACGGGGAGTACACTGAAGCTTTCTTT. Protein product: CAASPYGEYTEAFF.

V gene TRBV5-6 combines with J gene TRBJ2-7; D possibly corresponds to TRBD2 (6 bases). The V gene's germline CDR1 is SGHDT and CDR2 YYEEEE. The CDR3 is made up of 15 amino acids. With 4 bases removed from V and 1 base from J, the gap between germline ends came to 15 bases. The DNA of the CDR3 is TGTGCCAGCAGCCCCGGCGGGACCTTATCCTACGAGCAGTACTTC. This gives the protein CASSPGGTLSYEQYF.